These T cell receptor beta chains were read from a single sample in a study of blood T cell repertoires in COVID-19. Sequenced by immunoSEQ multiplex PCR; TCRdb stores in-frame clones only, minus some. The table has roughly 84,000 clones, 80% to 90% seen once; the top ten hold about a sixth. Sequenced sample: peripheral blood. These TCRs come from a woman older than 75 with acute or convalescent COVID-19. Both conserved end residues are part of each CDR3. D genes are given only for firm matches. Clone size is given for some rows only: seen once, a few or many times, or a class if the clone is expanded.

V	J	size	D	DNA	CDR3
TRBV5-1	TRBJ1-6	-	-	TGCGCCAGCAGCTTGGCAGGCCTAGGGGTCAATAATTCACCCCTCCACTTT	CASSLAGLGVNNSPLHF
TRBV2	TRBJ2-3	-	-	TGTGCCAGCAGTGAAGGGGCCTACGGATATACGCAGTATTTT	CASSEGAYGYTQYF
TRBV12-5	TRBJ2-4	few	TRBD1	TGTGCTAGTGGCTCAATTGGACAGGGGTTCATTCAGTACTTC	CASGSIGQGFIQYF
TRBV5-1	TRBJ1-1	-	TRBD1	TGCGCCAGCAGCTCCGGGACAGGGGGTTCTGAAGCTTTCTTT	CASSSGTGGSEAFF
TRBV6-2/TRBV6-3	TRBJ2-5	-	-	TGTGCCAGCAGTTCCCGACACCTTCAAGAGACCCAGTACTTC	CASSSRHLQETQYF
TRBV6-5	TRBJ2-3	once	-	TGTGCCAGCAGTTACGGGGGGGGCTTAGATACGCAGTATTTT	CASSYGGGLDTQYF
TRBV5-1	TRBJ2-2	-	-	TGCGCCAGCAGCTTTGATCCAGGGGCCACCGGGGAGCTGTTTTTT	CASSFDPGATGELFF
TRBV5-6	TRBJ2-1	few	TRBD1	TGTGCCAGCAGCGCCGGGACAGAAACCTACAATGAGCAGTTCTTC	CASSAGTETYNEQFF
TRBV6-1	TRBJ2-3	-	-	TGTGCCAGCAGTGGACACCTACTACGGGAGACAGATACGCAGTATTTT	CASSGHLLRETDTQYF
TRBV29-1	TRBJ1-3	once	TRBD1	TGCAGCGTCCTTGCCGGGACAGGGGGAGGAAACACCATATATTTT	CSVLAGTGGGNTIYF
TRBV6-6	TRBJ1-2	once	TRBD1	TGTGCCAGCAGATCTCCGACAGGGGCCAACTATGGCTACACCTTC	CASRSPTGANYGYTF
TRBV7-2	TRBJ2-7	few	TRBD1	TGTGCCAGCAGCTTAGGACAGGGGGTTTACGAGCAGTACTTC	CASSLGQGVYEQYF
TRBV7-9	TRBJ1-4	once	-	TGTGCCAGCAGCCTACGACAGGATAATGAAAAACTGTTTTTT	CASSLRQDNEKLFF
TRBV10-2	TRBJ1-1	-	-	TGCGCCAGCAGTGAGCCTACAGCTACCACTGAAGCTTTCTTT	CASSEPTATTEAFF
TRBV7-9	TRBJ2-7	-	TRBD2	TGTGCCAGCAGCGCCGGATCTAGCGGGGGGGCCCGGGGGTACGAGCAGTACTTC	CASSAGSSGGARGYEQYF
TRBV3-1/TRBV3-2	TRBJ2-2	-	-	TGTGCCAGCAGCCAAGGGTTCATACAGGCCACCGGGGAGCTGTTTTTT	CASSQGFIQATGELFF
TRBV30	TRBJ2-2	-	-	TGTGCCTGGAGTCCCAAACAGGTTCCCACCGGGGAGCTGTTTTTT	CAWSPKQVPTGELFF
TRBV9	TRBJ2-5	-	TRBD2	TGTGCCAGCAGCGCGATAGCGGGAGCCCAAGAGACCCAGTACTTC	CASSAIAGAQETQYF
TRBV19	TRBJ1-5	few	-	TGTGCCAGTATCGAGGCACTAACCATCGGCAATCAGCCCCAGCATTTT	CASIEALTIGNQPQHF
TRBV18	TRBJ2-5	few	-	TGTGCCAGCTCACCAAGCCAGGGATTGGAGACCCAGTACTTC	CASSPSQGLETQYF
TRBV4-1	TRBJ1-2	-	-	TGCGCCAGCAGCCGGTCGGTCCACTATGGCTACACCTTC	CASSRSVHYGYTF
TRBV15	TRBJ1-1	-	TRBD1	TGTGCCACCAGCAGAACTTTACAGGGGTTGAACACTGAAGCTTTCTTT	CATSRTLQGLNTEAFF
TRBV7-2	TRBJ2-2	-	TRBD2	TGTGCCAGCAGCAAGGGACTAGCGGGGGTCACCGGGGAGCTGTTTTTT	CASSKGLAGVTGELFF
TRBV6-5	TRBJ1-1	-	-	TGTGCCAGCACCGACCCTGGAGGTAACACTGAAGCTTTCTTT	CASTDPGGNTEAFF
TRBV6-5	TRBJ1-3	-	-	TGTGCCAGCAGCCCCCCCTCAGGCCAAGGTCACACCATATATTTT	CASSPPSGQGHTIYF
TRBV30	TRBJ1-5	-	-	TGTGCCTGGAGGTCCCAGGGCAATCAGCCCCAGCATTTT	CAWRSQGNQPQHF
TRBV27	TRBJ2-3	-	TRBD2	TGTGCCAGCAACCGAACCCCTAGGAGGGTTACTAGCGGCAGCTTTGGCACAGATACGCAGTATTTT	CASNRTPRRVTSGSFGTDTQYF
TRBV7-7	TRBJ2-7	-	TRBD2	TGTGCTAGCAGCCCTCGGGGGGACTCCTACGAGCAGTACTTC	CASSPRGDSYEQYF
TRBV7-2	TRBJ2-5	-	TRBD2	TGTGCCAGCAGCTCCTTAGCGGGGCAAGAGACCCAGTACTTC	CASSSLAGQETQYF
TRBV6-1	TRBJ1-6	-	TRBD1	TGTGCCAGCAGTGAACAGGGGGATTCACCCCTCCACTTT	CASSEQGDSPLHF
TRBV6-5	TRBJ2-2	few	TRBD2	TGTGCCAGCAGGACTAGCGGGGGGTTTGTCGGGGAGCTGTTTTTT	CASRTSGGFVGELFF
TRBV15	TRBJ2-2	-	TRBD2	TGTGCCACCAGCAGAGAGCGGGGGAGCACCGGGGAGCTGTTTTTT	CATSRERGSTGELFF
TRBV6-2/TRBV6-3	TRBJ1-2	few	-	TGTGCCAGCAGTTACCTGTGGCAGGGCTACACCTTC	CASSYLWQGYTF
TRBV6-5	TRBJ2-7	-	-	TGTGCCAGCAGCCTAGAGGGCAGTTCCTACGAGCAGTACTTC	CASSLEGSSYEQYF
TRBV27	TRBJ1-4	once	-	TGTGCCAGCAGAAGGGGTTTTGAATCCGGGAATGAAAAACTGTTTTTT	CASRRGFESGNEKLFF
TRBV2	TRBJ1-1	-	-	TGTGCCAGCAGCGAAAGGTCGGGGGGTGGGAACACTGAAGCTTTCTTT	CASSERSGGGNTEAFF
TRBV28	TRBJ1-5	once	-	TGTGCCAGCAGTTCTTTCCAACAGGGAAATCAGCCCCAGCATTTT	CASSSFQQGNQPQHF
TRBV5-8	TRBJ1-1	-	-	TGTGCCAGCAGCTCCGGGAAGGGAAGGACTGAAGCTTTCTTT	CASSSGKGRTEAFF
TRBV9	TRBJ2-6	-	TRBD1	TGTGCCAGCAGCGCCGGGACAGCCGGAACCTCGGGGGCCAACGTCCTGACTTTC	CASSAGTAGTSGANVLTF
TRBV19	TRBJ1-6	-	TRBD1	TGTGCCAGCAGAAGACAGGGCTATAATTCACCCCTCCACTTT	CASRRQGYNSPLHF
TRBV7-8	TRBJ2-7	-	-	TGTGCCAGCGGATTTAAACAGGGCTACGAGCAGTACTTC	CASGFKQGYEQYF
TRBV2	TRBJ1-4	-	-	TGTGCCAGCAGTTGGTTCGGGAGAGGTGAAAAACTGTTTTTT	CASSWFGRGEKLFF
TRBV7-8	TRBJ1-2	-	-	TGTGCCAGCAGCTTAGGTGTGGGCGCGAACTATGGCTACACCTTC	CASSLGVGANYGYTF
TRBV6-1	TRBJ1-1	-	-	TGTGCCAGCAGTGACGGGGGTGTAGCTTTCTTT	CASSDGGVAFF
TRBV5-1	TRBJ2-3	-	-	TGCGCCAGCAGCTTGGGACTAGCCGGGGGCCAAGATACGCAGTATTTT	CASSLGLAGGQDTQYF
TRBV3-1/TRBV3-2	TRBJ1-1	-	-	TGTGCCAGCAGCCGCGACCACAGGTACACTGAAGCTTTCTTT	CASSRDHRYTEAFF
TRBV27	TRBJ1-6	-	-	TGTGCCAGCAGGACAGAGAGCTCCTATAATTCACCCCTCCACTTT	CASRTESSYNSPLHF
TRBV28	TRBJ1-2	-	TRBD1	TGTGCCAGCAGTGGACAGGGAGTCTATGGCTACACCTTC	CASSGQGVYGYTF
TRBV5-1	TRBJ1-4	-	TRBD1	TGCGCCAGCAGCTCAACAGGGGGCATCGTTGAAAAACTGTTTTTT	CASSSTGGIVEKLFF
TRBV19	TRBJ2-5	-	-	TGTGCCAGTAGTATCCGAGTTCGAGAGACCCAGTACTTC	CASSIRVRETQYF
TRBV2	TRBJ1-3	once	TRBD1	TGTGCCAGCAGTCACAGGGGAGCCTCTGGAAACACCATATATTTT	CASSHRGASGNTIYF